The 12 T cell receptor beta chains below all came from one sample that was sequenced in a study of T-cell memory formation after mild COVID-19 (dated by TCRdb to the early 2020s). Libraries were made using 5' RACE. These reads were obtained on an Illumina NovaSeq 6000. Using fastp at Q25 and MiXCR, TCRdb reprocessed the public reads and kept productive beta chains. Each entry merges the rows of one CDR3 protein and shows their most common DNA and genes. This sample holds roughly 480,000 distinct CDR3 sequences; roughly 25% were observed only once. Together, the top ten hold roughly an eighth of the sample. The sample consisted of PBMCs or a T cell subset sorted from them (not recorded which). The receptor set was obtained from an adult woman who had mild COVID-19 (a few samples of this study predate the infection). The sample titles of this study are shuffled in the database, so cell type and time point are left out; the donor was told from shared clones.

This chain connects TRBV7-9 to TRBJ2-6; no definite D call. The CDR3 has 15 residues. V was pared by 2 bases and J by 2 bases, with 7 bases between. CDR1 is SEHNR, CDR2 FQNEAQ, per germline (reference sequence). The CDR3 protein is CASSLQSAGANVLTF. CDR3 bases: TGTGCCAGCAGCTTACAGTCAGCTGGGGCCAACGTCCTGACTTTC.

V and J are TRBV6-6 and TRBJ2-5; TRBD1 might be the D (6 bases). V lost 2 bases, J lost 5 bases, and 9 bases lay in between. Germline V CDR1 and CDR2: MNHNY, SVGAGI (reference sequence). The CDR3 sequence is 13 residues long. CDR3 nucleotide sequence: TGTGCCAGCAGTTACGGGGGCGGGGAGACCCAGTACTTC. Its translation: CASSYGGGETQYF.

This rearrangement joins TRBV9 to TRBJ1-1; D call uncertain. Trimming removed 4 bases at V and 5 bases at J, with 24 bases between. This CDR3 comprises 17 residues. CDR1 is SGDLS, CDR2 YYNGEE, per germline. The CDR3, as DNA: TGTGCCAGCAGCTCAGGTGTTGGGGTTGGGAGGGAAACTGAAGCTTTCTTT. It encodes CASSSGVGVGRETEAFF.

V usage is TRBV29-1 and J usage is TRBJ1-1, with 7 bases aligning to TRBD1. Germline assignment: CDR1 SQVTM and CDR2 ANQGSEA. The junction had 9 bases not matched to a gene; V was cut back by 6 bases and J by 2 bases. The CDR3 contains 14 residues. The CDR3 loop reads CSVDQQGINTEAFF. The CDR3 DNA sequence: TGCAGCGTGGACCAACAGGGGATAAACACTGAAGCTTTCTTT.

The sample holds a few counts of this clonotype. The CDR3 nucleotides read TGCAGTGCTAGAGATCGACTGCAACAGGGATATTTT. Its protein product is CSARDRLQQGYF. The chain is built from TRBV20-1 and TRBJ2-3; a weak D match, TRBD1 (6 bases). The CDR3 is 12 residues long. V gave up 0 bases and J gave up 15 bases, with 16 bases separating them. Germline CDR1 is DFQATT and CDR2 is SNEGSKA (reference sequence).

This clonotype has only a few counts. The chain employs TRBV20-1 and TRBJ2-5, with 10 bases lining up with TRBD2. Germline V gives CDR1 DFQATT, CDR2 SNEGSKA (reference sequence). This CDR3 is 15 amino acids long. V was clipped by 0 bases and J by 5 bases; unmatched bases: 6. The CDR3 coding sequence is TGCAGTGCTAGAGATCAGCGGGGGGGCTTGGAGACCCAGTACTTC. Protein sequence: CSARDQRGGLETQYF.

The genes are TRBV6-4 and TRBJ2-1; 9 positions agree with TRBD2. Unmatched junction bases numbered 9, after V lost 3 bases and J lost 9 bases. The length of the CDR3 is 15 residues. Germline assignment: CDR1 MRHNA and CDR2 SNTAGT. The CDR3 nucleotides are TGTGCCAGCAGTGAGCTAGCGGGAATAAGGGGTGAGCAGTTCTTC. This encodes CASSELAGIRGEQFF.

This clonotype was observed once. The chain has TRBV11-3 and TRBJ2-5, with TRBD2 as a possible D gene (7 bases). Trimming removed 4 bases from V and 4 bases from J, with 22 bases in between. The CDR3 length is 17 residues. Looked up from germline, CDR1 is SGHNT and CDR2 is YENEEA. For the CDR3, the DNA is TGTGCCAGCAGCTATTTGGGGGGGGCTGGCCCACGAGAGACCCAGTACTTC. Translated: CASSYLGGAGPRETQYF.

This chain uses TRBV4-1 with TRBJ2-5; TRBD2 aligns across 7 bases. CDR1 and CDR2 from the germline V gene are MGHRA and YSYEKL. The CDR3 runs to 14 residues. The V and J ends lost 5 bases and 5 bases, in that order; junction bases with no gene match: 8. The CDR3 DNA reads as TGCGCCAGCAGCTCAGGGAGGGGTTTGGAGACCCAGTACTTC. The encoded protein is CASSSGRGLETQYF.

This chain connects TRBV7-2 to TRBJ2-7; no definite D call. CDR1 and CDR2 from the germline V gene are SGHTA and FQGNSA. The CDR3 is 14 amino acids. Trimming cost V 1 base and J 6 bases, with 13 bases left between them. In DNA, the CDR3 is TGTGCCAGCAGCTTAGGCAGCTCGGTCGGCGAGCAGTACTTC. Amino acid sequence: CASSLGSSVGEQYF. The whole variable domain, filled in from reference TRBV7-2 and TRBJ2-7, reads GAGVSQSPSNKVTEKGKDVELRCDPISGHTALYWYRQSLGQGLEFLIYFQGNSAPDKSGLPSDRFSAERTGGSVSTLTIQRTQQEDSAVYLCASSLGSSVGEQYFGPGTRLTVT.

This clonotype has just one count. V is TRBV4-3 and J is TRBJ1-1, with D unresolved. The CDR3 runs to 17 residues. Trimming removed 1 base at V and 0 bases at J, with 15 bases between. Germline values: CDR1 LGHNA, CDR2 YSLEER. CDR3 in DNA: TGCGCCAGCAGCCAAGTTCTCAGGAAAACAATGAACACTGAAGCTTTCTTT. Translating it yields CASSQVLRKTMNTEAFF.

The rearrangement links TRBV7-3 to TRBJ1-6; the match to TRBD1 covers 7 bases. With 5 bases clipped from V and 10 bases from J, the junction kept 8 bases outside the gene matches. Germline CDR1 SGHTA, CDR2 FQGTGA. The CDR3 contains 14 residues. CDR3 nucleotide sequence: TGTGCCAGCAGCCTAGACAGGGCTGGATCACCCCTCCACTTT. Translated, it gives CASSLDRAGSPLHF.